This T cell receptor (beta chain) was observed in a study of blood T cell repertoires in COVID-19. Germline V gives CDR1 SGHTA, CDR2 FQGNSA. The CDR3 contains 18 residues. The junction had 17 bases not matched to a gene; V was cut back by 6 bases and J by 4 bases. Authors' methods: Counts of nucleated cells, estimated from reference gene primer amplification, were obtained. Clones were sequenced by immunoSEQ multiplex PCR, and TCRdb holds only the in-frame ones, with some missing. Clone size and V and J calls were adopted from that table, with D and trimming inferred from the DNA. The sample yields roughly 230,000 clones, 82% seen once.

The TCR sequence derives from a woman in her sixties or seventies who had recovered from COVID-19. J is TRBJ1-2 and V is TRBV7-2, with TRBD1 matching over 10 bases. The sequencing sample was made of PBMCs or T cells enriched from blood (not recorded which). The CDR3 protein is CASSFQSTRTGGSYGYTF. CDR3 DNA: TGTGCCAGCAGTTTTCAGAGTACACGGACAGGGGGAAGCTATGGCTACACCTTC.